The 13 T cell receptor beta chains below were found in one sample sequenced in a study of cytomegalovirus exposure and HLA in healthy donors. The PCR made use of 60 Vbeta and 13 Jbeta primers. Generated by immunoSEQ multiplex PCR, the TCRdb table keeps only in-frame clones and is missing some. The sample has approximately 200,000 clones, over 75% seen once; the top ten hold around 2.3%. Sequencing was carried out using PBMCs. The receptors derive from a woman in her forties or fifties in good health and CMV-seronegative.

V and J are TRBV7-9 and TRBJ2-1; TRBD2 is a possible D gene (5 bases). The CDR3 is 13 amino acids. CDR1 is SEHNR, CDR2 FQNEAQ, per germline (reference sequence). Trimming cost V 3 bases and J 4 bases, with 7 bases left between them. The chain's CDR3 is CASSFGLYNEQFF. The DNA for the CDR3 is TGTGCCAGCAGCTTTGGACTTTACAATGAGCAGTTCTTC.

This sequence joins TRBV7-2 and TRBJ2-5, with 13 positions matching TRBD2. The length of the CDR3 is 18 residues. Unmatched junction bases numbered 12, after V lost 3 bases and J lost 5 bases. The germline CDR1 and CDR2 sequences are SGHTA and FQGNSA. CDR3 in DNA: TGTGCCAGCAGCTTTCACAGACTAGCGGGAGGCCGGGGCGAGACCCAGTACTTC. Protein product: CASSFHRLAGGRGETQYF. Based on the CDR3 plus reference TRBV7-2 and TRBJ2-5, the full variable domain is GAGVSQSPSNKVTEKGKDVELRCDPISGHTALYWYRQSLGQGLEFLIYFQGNSAPDKSGLPSDRFSAERTGGSVSTLTIQRTQQEDSAVYLCASSFHRLAGGRGETQYFGPGTRLLVL.

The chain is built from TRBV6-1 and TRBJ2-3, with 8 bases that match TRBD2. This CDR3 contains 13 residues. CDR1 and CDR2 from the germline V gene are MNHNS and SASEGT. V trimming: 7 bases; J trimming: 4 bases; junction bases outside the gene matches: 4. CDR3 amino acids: CASTPGGADTQYF. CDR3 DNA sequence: TGTGCCAGCACTCCCGGGGGGGCAGATACGCAGTATTTT.

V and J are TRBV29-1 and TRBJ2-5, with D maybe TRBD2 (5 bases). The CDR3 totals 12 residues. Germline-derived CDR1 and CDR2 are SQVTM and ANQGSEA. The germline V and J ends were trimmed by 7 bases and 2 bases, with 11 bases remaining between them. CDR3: CSGELQQETQYF. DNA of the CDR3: TGCAGCGGGGAGCTGCAACAAGAGACCCAGTACTTC.

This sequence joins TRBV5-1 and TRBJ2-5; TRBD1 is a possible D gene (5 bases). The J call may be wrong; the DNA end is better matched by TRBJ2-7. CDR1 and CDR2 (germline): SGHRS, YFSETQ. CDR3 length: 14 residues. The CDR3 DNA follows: TGCGCCAGCAGCTTGGAGGGGCCTAACTCCGAGCAGTACTTC. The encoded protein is CASSLEGPNSEQYF.

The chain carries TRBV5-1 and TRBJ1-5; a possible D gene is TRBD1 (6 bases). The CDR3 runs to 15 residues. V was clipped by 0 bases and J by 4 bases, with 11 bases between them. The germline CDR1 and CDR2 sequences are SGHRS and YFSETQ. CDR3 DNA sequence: TGCGCCAGCAGCTTGGGGCAGGGGACAAATCAGCCCCAGCATTTT. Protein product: CASSLGQGTNQPQHF.

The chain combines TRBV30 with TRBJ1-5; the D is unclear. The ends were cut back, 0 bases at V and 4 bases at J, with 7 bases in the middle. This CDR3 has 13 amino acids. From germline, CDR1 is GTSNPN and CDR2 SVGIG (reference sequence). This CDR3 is CAWSVSENQPQHF. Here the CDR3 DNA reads TGTGCCTGGAGTGTTTCCGAGAATCAGCCCCAGCATTTT.

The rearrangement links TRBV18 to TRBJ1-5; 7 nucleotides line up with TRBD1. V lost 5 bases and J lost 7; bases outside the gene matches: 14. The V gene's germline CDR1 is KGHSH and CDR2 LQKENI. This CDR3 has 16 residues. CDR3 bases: TGTGCCAGCTCAACCAGGGGGAAGCGGGGGGGGCAGCCCCAGCATTTT. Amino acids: CASSTRGKRGGQPQHF.

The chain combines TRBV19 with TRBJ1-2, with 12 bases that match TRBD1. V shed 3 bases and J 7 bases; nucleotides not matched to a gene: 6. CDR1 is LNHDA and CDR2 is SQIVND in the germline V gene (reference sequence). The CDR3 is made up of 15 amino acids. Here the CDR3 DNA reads TGTGCCAGTAGTATTCCGGGACAGGGGGCGCTTGGCTACACCTTC. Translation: CASSIPGQGALGYTF.

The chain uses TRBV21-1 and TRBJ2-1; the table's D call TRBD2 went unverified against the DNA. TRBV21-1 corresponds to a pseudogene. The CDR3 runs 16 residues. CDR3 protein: CASSSQREGSYNEQFF. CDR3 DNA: TGTGCCAGCAGCTCCCAGCGGGAGGGGAGCTACAATGAGCAGTTCTTC.

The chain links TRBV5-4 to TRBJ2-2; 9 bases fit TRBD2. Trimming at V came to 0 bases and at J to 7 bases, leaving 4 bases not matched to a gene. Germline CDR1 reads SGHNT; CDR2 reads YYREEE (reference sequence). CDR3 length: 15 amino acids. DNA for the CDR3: TGTGCCAGCAGCTTGGTAGCGGGAGTGGTCGGGGAGCTGTTTTTT. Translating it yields CASSLVAGVVGELFF.

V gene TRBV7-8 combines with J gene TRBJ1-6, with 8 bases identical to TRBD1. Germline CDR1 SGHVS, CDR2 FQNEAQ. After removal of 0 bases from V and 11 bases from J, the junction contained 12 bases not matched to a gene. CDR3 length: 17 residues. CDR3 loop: CASSLARGKDRAPPLHF. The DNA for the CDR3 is TGTGCCAGCAGCTTAGCCAGAGGGAAGGACAGGGCCCCACCCCTCCACTTT.

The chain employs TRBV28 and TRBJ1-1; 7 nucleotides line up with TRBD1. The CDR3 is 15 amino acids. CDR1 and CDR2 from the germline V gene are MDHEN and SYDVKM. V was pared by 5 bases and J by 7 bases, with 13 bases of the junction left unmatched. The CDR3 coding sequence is TGTGCCAGCAGTCTCCTACCGGGACAGCCGTTTGAAGCTTTCTTT. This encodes CASSLLPGQPFEAFF.